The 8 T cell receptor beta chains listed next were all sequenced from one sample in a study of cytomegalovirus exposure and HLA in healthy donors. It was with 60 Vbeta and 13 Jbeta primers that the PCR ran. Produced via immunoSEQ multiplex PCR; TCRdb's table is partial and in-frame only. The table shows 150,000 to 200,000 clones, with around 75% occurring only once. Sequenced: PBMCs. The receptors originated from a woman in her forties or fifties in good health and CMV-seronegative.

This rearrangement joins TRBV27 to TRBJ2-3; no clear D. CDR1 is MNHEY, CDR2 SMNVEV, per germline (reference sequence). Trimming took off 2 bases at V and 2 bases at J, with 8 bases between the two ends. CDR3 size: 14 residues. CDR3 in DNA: TGTGCCAGCAGTTTAAACACATTCACAGATACGCAGTATTTT. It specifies CASSLNTFTDTQYF.

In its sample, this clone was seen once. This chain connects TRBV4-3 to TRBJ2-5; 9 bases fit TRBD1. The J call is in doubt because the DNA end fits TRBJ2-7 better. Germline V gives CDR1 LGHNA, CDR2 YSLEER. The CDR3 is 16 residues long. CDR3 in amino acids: CASSQGRTGASYEQYF. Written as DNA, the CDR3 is TGCGCCAGCAGCCAAGGGAGGACAGGGGCCTCCTACGAGCAGTACTTC.

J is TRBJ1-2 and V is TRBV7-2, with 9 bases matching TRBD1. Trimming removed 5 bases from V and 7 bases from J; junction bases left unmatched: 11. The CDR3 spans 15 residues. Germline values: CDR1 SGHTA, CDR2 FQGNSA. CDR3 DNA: TGTGCCAGCAGCCGAACAACGGGACAGGGAACTGGCTACACCTTC. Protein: CASSRTTGQGTGYTF.

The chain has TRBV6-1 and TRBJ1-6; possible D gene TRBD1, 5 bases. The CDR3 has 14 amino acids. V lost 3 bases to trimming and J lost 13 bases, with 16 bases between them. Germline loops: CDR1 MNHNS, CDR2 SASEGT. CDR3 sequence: CASSDAGPKRPLHF. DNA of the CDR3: TGTGCCAGCAGTGACGCAGGGCCTAAAAGGCCCCTCCACTTT.

The CDR3, as DNA: TGTGCCAGCAGCTTAAAAGTCGTCAGGCTCAATGAGCAGTTCTTC. Translation: CASSLKVVRLNEQFF. The chain joins TRBV7-3 to TRBJ2-1; unclear D gene. Deletions cut 1 base from V and 6 bases from J, with 13 bases between. The CDR3 sequence is 15 residues long. CDR1 SGHTA and CDR2 FQGTGA come from the germline V gene.

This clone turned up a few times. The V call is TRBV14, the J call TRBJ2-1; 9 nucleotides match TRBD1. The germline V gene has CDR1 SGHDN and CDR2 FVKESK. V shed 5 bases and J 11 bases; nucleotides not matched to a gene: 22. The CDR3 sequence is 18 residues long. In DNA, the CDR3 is TGTGCCAGCAGCGGCCGCCGAGCCGGGACAGGGTTATCACTAAAGCAGTTCTTC. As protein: CASSGRRAGTGLSLKQFF.

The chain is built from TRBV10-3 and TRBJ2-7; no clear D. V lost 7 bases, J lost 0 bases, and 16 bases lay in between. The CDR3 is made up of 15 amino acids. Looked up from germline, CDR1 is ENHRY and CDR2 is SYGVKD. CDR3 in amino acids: CAITKNPGFSYEQYF. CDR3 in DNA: TGTGCCATCACTAAAAACCCCGGGTTCTCCTACGAGCAGTACTTC.

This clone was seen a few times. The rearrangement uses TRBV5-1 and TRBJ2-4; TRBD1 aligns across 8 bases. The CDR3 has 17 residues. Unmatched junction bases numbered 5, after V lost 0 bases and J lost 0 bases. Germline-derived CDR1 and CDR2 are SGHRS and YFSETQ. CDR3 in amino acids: CASSLEGQGVAKNIQYF. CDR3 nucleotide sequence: TGCGCCAGCAGCTTGGAAGGACAGGGAGTAGCCAAAAACATTCAGTACTTC.